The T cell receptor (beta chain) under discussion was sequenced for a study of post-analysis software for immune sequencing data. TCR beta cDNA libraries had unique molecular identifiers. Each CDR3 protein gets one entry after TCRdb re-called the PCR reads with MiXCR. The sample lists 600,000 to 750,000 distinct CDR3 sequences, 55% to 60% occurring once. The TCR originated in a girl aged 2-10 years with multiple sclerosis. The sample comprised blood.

CDR3 bases: TGCAGCGTGAGGGAACAGGGTCGGGTCTACGAGCAGTACTTC. It codes for CSVREQGRVYEQYF. The chain has TRBV29-1 and TRBJ2-5; possible D gene TRBD1, 6 bases. The J call may be wrong; the DNA end is better matched by TRBJ2-7. The CDR3 has 14 residues. Germline values: CDR1 SQVTM, CDR2 ANQGSEA.